The 22 T cell receptor beta chains listed next were all sequenced from one sample in a study of PD-L1 blockade in urothelial cancer. The table came from immunoSEQ multiplex PCR; TCRdb's copy has only in-frame clones and leaves some out. The sample comprises about 30,000 clones, approximately 90% of which are singletons, and 6.5% to 8% rests with the top ten. Documented time point: peripheral blood 6 weeks after treatment start. The sample consisted of PBMCs, taken around atezolizumab (anti-PD-L1) treatment. The receptors were sampled from a man of 80 years or more with urothelial cancer.

The chain has TRBV5-1 and TRBJ1-4, with D perhaps TRBD1 (6 bases). Deletions cut 2 bases from V and 8 bases from J, with 13 bases between. This CDR3 region has 14 residues. Germline V gene lookup returns CDR1 SGHRS and CDR2 YFSETQ. CDR3 coding DNA: TGCGCCAGCAGCTTAATCCCAGGGGTGGAAAAACTGTTTTTT. Residues: CASSLIPGVEKLFF. The full variable domain, rest sourced from reference TRBV5-1 and TRBJ1-4, is KAGVTQTPRYLIKTRGQQVTLSCSPISGHRSVSWYQQTPGQGLQFLFEYFSETQRNKGNFPGRFSGRQFSNSRSEMNVSTLELGDSALYLCASSLIPGVEKLFFGSGTQLSVL.

The chain employs TRBV27 and TRBJ2-7; 10 nucleotides agree with TRBD1. The CDR3 runs 14 residues. Germline CDR1 and CDR2: MNHEY and SMNVEV (reference sequence). The junction had 6 bases not matched to a gene; V was cut back by 6 bases and J by 4 bases. The CDR3 DNA is TGTGCCAGCAGCCCGACAGGGGGCAAGTACGAGCAGTACTTC. This encodes CASSPTGGKYEQYF.

This clone was seen a handful of times. This chain links TRBV29-1 with TRBJ1-1, with D unresolved. The CDR3 contains 13 residues. Deletions cut 3 bases from V and 0 bases from J, with 8 bases between. The germline V gene has CDR1 SQVTM and CDR2 ANQGSEA. For the CDR3, the DNA is TGCAGCGTTGATGGCATGCTGAACACTGAAGCTTTCTTT. Its translation is CSVDGMLNTEAFF.

The chain is built from TRBV6-5 and TRBJ2-7, with 9 bases lining up with TRBD2. The germline V gene encodes CDR1 MNHEY and CDR2 SVGAGI. V trimming: 6 bases; J trimming: 2 bases; junction bases outside the gene matches: 5. The CDR3 runs 14 residues. CDR3 sequence (DNA): TGTGCCAGCAGGGGCGGGAGGGGCACCTACGAGCAGTACTTC. Its protein product is CASRGGRGTYEQYF.

The chain combines TRBV23-1 with TRBJ2-5, with 9 bases aligning to TRBD1. TRBV23-1 qualifies as an ORF whose function is uncertain. This CDR3 comprises 18 residues. The V and J ends lost 2 bases and 5 bases, in that order; junction bases with no gene match: 15. The CDR3 DNA reads as TGCGCCAGCAGTCAAGTTTGGGGAGGGGACAGGGTAGGGGAGACCCAGTACTTC. Protein: CASSQVWGGDRVGETQYF.

The chain combines TRBV5-1 with TRBJ2-7; TRBD1 agrees at 8 bases. The CDR3 length is 14 residues. The V and J ends lost 3 bases and 3 bases, in that order; junction bases with no gene match: 5. Per germline, CDR1 SGHRS and CDR2 YFSETQ. CDR3: CASSYSGQGYEQYF. The CDR3 nucleotides read TGCGCCAGCAGCTACTCAGGACAGGGCTACGAGCAGTACTTC.

This chain uses TRBV10-3 with TRBJ2-3, with D possibly being TRBD2 (5 bases). CDR1 and CDR2 from the germline V gene are ENHRY and SYGVKD. The V gene lost 4 bases and the J gene lost 4 bases, with 18 bases spanning the gap. CDR3 size: 16 residues. The CDR3 region is CAISGSDPRGADTQYF. The CDR3, as DNA: TGTGCCATCAGTGGATCGGACCCCCGGGGAGCAGATACGCAGTATTTT.

The chain joins TRBV28 to TRBJ1-5, with TRBD1 identical over 9 bases. Germline V CDR1 and CDR2: MDHEN, SYDVKM. V lost 7 bases, J lost 7 bases, and 14 bases stayed unmatched. The length of the CDR3 is 16 residues. The CDR3 nucleotides read TGTGCCAGCACCACCCTCGGACAGGGGACGGGGCAGCCCCAGCATTTT. It encodes CASTTLGQGTGQPQHF.

This clone occurred once. The chain has TRBV6-6 and TRBJ2-7; TRBD2 agrees at 11 bases. The germline V gene encodes CDR1 MNHNY and CDR2 SVGAGI (reference sequence). The ends lost 5 bases at V and 4 bases at J; junction bases unmatched: 4. The CDR3 is made up of 14 amino acids. As DNA, the CDR3 is TGTGCCAGCAGTGTAACTAGCGGGAGTTACGAGCAGTACTTC. This gives the protein CASSVTSGSYEQYF.

J is TRBJ2-7 and V is TRBV6-9, with D possibly matching TRBD1 (5 bases). CDR1 MNHGY and CDR2 SVAAGI come from the germline V gene. This CDR3 spans 13 amino acids. Trimming stripped 4 bases from V and 1 base from J, with 8 bases between. CDR3 sequence (DNA): TGTGCCAGCAGTTGTCCAGGGTCCTACGAGCAGTACTTC. It is translated as CASSCPGSYEQYF.

The chain recombines TRBV7-9 with TRBJ1-5, with TRBD1 as a possible D gene (6 bases). The CDR3 extends over 15 amino acids. The germline V and J ends were trimmed by 1 base and 6 bases, with 13 bases remaining between them. CDR1 SEHNR and CDR2 FQNEAQ come from the germline V gene (reference sequence). CDR3 sequence reads: CASSLGWDNSQPQHF. The CDR3 bases are TGTGCCAGCAGCTTAGGTTGGGACAATAGTCAGCCCCAGCATTTT.

The chain has TRBV14 and TRBJ2-3; perhaps TRBD2 as D (5 bases). This CDR3 is 15 amino acids long. Germline CDR1 and CDR2: SGHDN and FVKESK. Trimming removed 2 bases from V and 6 bases from J, with 15 bases in between. The CDR3 coding sequence is TGTGCCAGCAGCCAAACTAGTCTTCATTCGGATACGCAGTATTTT. Encoded protein: CASSQTSLHSDTQYF. The whole variable domain, filled in from reference TRBV14 and TRBJ2-3, reads EAGVTQFPSHSVIEKGQTVTLRCDPISGHDNLYWYRRVMGKEIKFLLHFVKESKQDESGMPNNRFLAERTGGTYSTLKVQPAELEDSGVYFCASSQTSLHSDTQYFGPGTRLTVL.

This chain connects TRBV4-3 to TRBJ2-7; 8 bases are shared with TRBD1. The germline V gene has CDR1 LGHNA and CDR2 YSLEER. Trimming at V came to 4 bases and at J to 5 bases, leaving 13 bases not matched to a gene. The CDR3 totals 16 residues. CDR3: CASSRLGAGGENEQYF. The CDR3 DNA sequence: TGCGCCAGCAGCCGCCTCGGGGCAGGGGGCGAGAACGAGCAGTACTTC.

The V call is TRBV10-3, the J call TRBJ2-5; D remains unclear. The CDR3 runs 12 residues. V was cut by 0 bases and J by 5 bases, with 4 bases left in between. Germline-derived CDR1 and CDR2 are ENHRY and SYGVKD. The CDR3 here is CAISESRETQYF. As DNA, the CDR3 is TGTGCCATCAGTGAGTCGAGGGAGACCCAGTACTTC.

The V gene is TRBV5-6, the J gene TRBJ2-7, with a weak D call TRBD2 (6 bases). Per the germline V gene, CDR1 is SGHDT and CDR2 is YYEEEE. The CDR3 runs 16 residues. V was clipped by 0 bases and J by 1 base, with 14 bases between them. This CDR3 reads CASSLVGGLASYEQYF. CDR3 coding DNA: TGTGCCAGCAGCTTGGTTGGGGGGTTAGCATCCTACGAGCAGTACTTC.

The rearrangement links TRBV11-2 to TRBJ2-1; D perhaps matches TRBD2 (5 bases). Trimming removed 7 bases at V and 6 bases at J, with 16 bases between. Germline V CDR1 and CDR2: SGHAT, FQNNGV. This CDR3 has 14 residues. CDR3: CASKGPGRGNEQFF. CDR3 nucleotides: TGTGCCAGCAAAGGTCCAGGTCGGGGCAATGAGCAGTTCTTC.

The rearrangement uses TRBV7-2 and TRBJ2-5; possible D gene TRBD2, 5 bases. In germline, CDR1 is SGHTA, CDR2 FQGNSA. The CDR3 is 15 amino acids. The ends were cut back, 7 bases at V and 5 bases at J, with 20 bases in the middle. CDR3 nucleotides: TGTGCCAGCACCTCTGAGGGCTACTTCGCGGAGACCCAGTACTTC. Protein: CASTSEGYFAETQYF.

The chain recombines TRBV30 with TRBJ2-3; 9 bases are a match to TRBD1. CDR1 is GTSNPN and CDR2 is SVGIG in the germline V gene (reference sequence). J lost 3 bases, V lost 2 bases, and 12 bases had no gene match. The CDR3 consists of 17 residues. Written as DNA, the CDR3 is TGTGCCTGGAGTTCCCTACCACAGGGGGCAGGTACAGATACGCAGTATTTT. Amino acids: CAWSSLPQGAGTDTQYF.

This chain joins TRBV5-4 and TRBJ1-1; D remains unclear. Trimming shortened V by 9 bases and J by 1 base, and 13 bases separated the two germline ends. Germline lookup yields CDR1 SGHNT and CDR2 YYREEE (reference sequence). This CDR3 has 13 residues. As DNA, the CDR3 is TGTGCCACCGGTCCGAGACAGAACACTGAAGCTTTCTTT. Translated, it gives CATGPRQNTEAFF.

This chain uses TRBV7-6 with TRBJ2-7, with 8 bases that match TRBD2. CDR1 and CDR2 from the germline V gene are SGHVS and FNYEAQ. V shed 3 bases and J 1 base; nucleotides not matched to a gene: 8. The CDR3 loop spans 16 amino acids. CDR3 amino acids: CASSFGAGGTSYEQYF. In DNA, the CDR3 is TGTGCCAGCAGCTTCGGGGCGGGAGGTACTTCCTACGAGCAGTACTTC.

The chain links TRBV7-2 to TRBJ2-3, with 8 bases lining up with TRBD2. CDR3 length equals 18 residues. In germline, CDR1 is SGHTA, CDR2 FQGNSA. The ends lost 5 bases at V and 2 bases at J; junction bases unmatched: 15. The CDR3 region has the DNA TGTGCCAGCAGCACTCGTCCCGTTAGCGGGACCTACACAGATACGCAGTATTTT. It translates to CASSTRPVSGTYTDTQYF.

V and J are TRBV19 and TRBJ1-5, with D hard to call. The CDR3 is 11 amino acids. The germline V gene has CDR1 LNHDA and CDR2 SQIVND (reference sequence). V lost 3 bases and J 8 bases, leaving 5 bases between the germline ends. The CDR3 reads CASSMGEPQHF. The CDR3 DNA reads TGTGCCAGTAGTATGGGAGAGCCCCAGCATTTT.